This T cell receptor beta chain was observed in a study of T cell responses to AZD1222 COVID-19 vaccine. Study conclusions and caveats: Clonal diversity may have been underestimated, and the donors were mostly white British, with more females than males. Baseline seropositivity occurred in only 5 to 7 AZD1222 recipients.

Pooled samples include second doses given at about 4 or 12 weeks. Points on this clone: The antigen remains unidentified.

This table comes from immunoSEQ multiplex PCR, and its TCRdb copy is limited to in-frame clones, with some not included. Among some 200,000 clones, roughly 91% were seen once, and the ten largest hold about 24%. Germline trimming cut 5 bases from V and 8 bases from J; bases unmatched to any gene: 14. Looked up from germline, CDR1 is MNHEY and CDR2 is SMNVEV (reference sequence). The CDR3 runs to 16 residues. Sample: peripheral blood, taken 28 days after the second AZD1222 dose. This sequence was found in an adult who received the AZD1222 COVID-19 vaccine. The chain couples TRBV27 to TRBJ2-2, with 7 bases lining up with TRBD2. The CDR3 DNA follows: TGTGCCAGCAGTCGGAGGGCGCGGGAGTCCCGGGGGGAGCTGTTTTTT. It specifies CASSRRARESRGELFF.